Listed below are T cell receptor beta chains from one sample, sequenced in a study of cytomegalovirus exposure and HLA in healthy donors. Some clones are missing from TCRdb's copy, which holds only in-frame ones; the method was immunoSEQ multiplex PCR. The data hold about 110,000 clones, with roughly 90% observed a single time. The sample consisted of PBMCs. The origin of the receptors is a young woman in good health and CMV-seropositive. Each CDR3 is given with its conserved first and last residue. Each record gives: CDR3 length, D gene, J gene, V gene, CDR3 protein, CDR3 DNA. D genes are given only for firm matches.

14 | TRBD1 | TRBJ1-4 | TRBV7-2 | CASSLGQGNEKLFF | TGTGCCAGCAGCTTGGGACAGGGGAATGAAAAACTGTTTTTT
16 | TRBD1 | TRBJ1-6 | TRBV19 | CASSIGDRGSFSPLHF | TGTGCCAGTAGTATCGGGGACAGGGGTTCGTTTTCACCCCTCCACTTT
13 | . | TRBJ1-1 | TRBV6-6 | CASRQGTNAEAFF | TGTGCCAGCAGACAGGGTACCAACGCTGAAGCTTTCTTT
14 | . | TRBJ1-1 | TRBV5-6 | CASSWERGNTEAFF | TGTGCCAGCAGCTGGGAGCGGGGTAACACTGAAGCTTTCTTT
13 | . | TRBJ1-5 | TRBV7-8 | CASSFARNQPQHF | TGTGCCAGCAGCTTCGCCCGGAATCAGCCCCAGCATTTT
15 | . | TRBJ1-1 | TRBV18 | CASSPSWSENTEAFF | TGTGCCAGCTCACCAAGTTGGTCAGAGAACACTGAAGCTTTCTTT
13 | TRBD1 | TRBJ1-2 | TRBV7-2 | CASSPGQGYGYTF | TGTGCCAGCAGCCCGGGACAGGGATACGGCTACACCTTC
14 | TRBD1 | TRBJ1-3 | TRBV6-1 | CASRTGGLISTIYF | TGTGCCAGCCGGACAGGGGGCCTCATATCCACCATATATTTT
13 | . | TRBJ2-5 | TRBV10-3 | CAISESSQETQYF | TGTGCCATCAGTGAGTCGAGCCAAGAGACCCAGTACTTC
13 | . | TRBJ2-2 | TRBV7-2 | CASSLLQGGELFF | TGTGCCAGCAGCTTATTACAGGGTGGGGAGCTGTTTTTT